Below are 7 T cell receptor beta chains sequenced from a single sample in a study of cytomegalovirus exposure and HLA in healthy donors. PCR was performed using 60 Vbeta and 13 Jbeta primers. Here immunoSEQ multiplex PCR was the method, and the copy in TCRdb shows in-frame clones only, minus some. Of over 90,000 clones listed, just under 70% are singletons. Material: PBMCs. The origin of the receptors is a woman between 50 and 59 years old in good health and CMV-seropositive.

The chain uses TRBV7-2 and TRBJ2-7; 9 bases line up with TRBD2. This CDR3 comprises 15 residues. Germline V gene data show CDR1 as SGHTA and CDR2 as FQGNSA. V dropped 3 bases and J dropped 6; count of bases not matched to a gene: 9. CDR3 region: CASSFDGAGGGEQYF. The CDR3 coding sequence is TGTGCCAGCAGCTTCGACGGCGCGGGAGGGGGCGAGCAGTACTTC.

The rearrangement uses TRBV5-6 and TRBJ2-1; a possible D gene is TRBD2 (6 bases). CDR3 length: 16 amino acids. Germline CDR1 reads SGHDT; CDR2 reads YYEEEE. V dropped 4 bases and J dropped 4 bases, with 18 bases sitting between them. CDR3 in amino acids: CASSTLTSSLYNEQFF. The DNA of the CDR3 is TGTGCCAGCAGCACCTTAACTAGCAGCCTTTACAATGAGCAGTTCTTC.

This clone occurred once. V and J are TRBV29-1 and TRBJ1-5; D is unresolved. Germline V CDR1 and CDR2: SQVTM, ANQGSEA. The CDR3 is 13 amino acids. V lost 4 bases, J lost 0 bases, and 7 bases lay in between. CDR3 in amino acids: CSVGHNSNQPQHF. CDR3 DNA sequence: TGCAGCGTTGGACACAATAGCAATCAGCCCCAGCATTTT.

This rearrangement joins TRBV7-3 to TRBJ2-2; 10 positions agree with TRBD2. The CDR3 loop spans 15 amino acids. Germline CDR1 is SGHTA and CDR2 is FQGTGA. Trimming removed 4 bases from V and 6 bases from J; junction bases left unmatched: 5. In nucleotides, the CDR3 is TGTGCCAGCAGCTCTAGCGGGAGTAGTTCCGGGGAGCTGTTTTTT. Translating gives CASSSSGSSSGELFF.

V is TRBV28 and J is TRBJ2-1, with 13 bases that match TRBD2. The CDR3 runs 15 residues. Germline lookup yields CDR1 MDHEN and CDR2 SYDVKM. Unmatched junction bases numbered 5, after V lost 4 bases and J lost 8 bases. The CDR3 DNA sequence: TGTGCCAGCAGTTCGACTAGCGGGAGGATGTATGAGCAGTTCTTC. This sequence encodes CASSSTSGRMYEQFF.

The sample holds one count of this clone. This chain uses TRBV2 with TRBJ2-5; possible D gene TRBD2, 5 bases. The CDR3 has 14 residues. The V gene lost 0 bases and the J gene lost 5 bases, with 10 bases spanning the gap. Germline V gene lookup returns CDR1 SNHLY and CDR2 FYNNEI. CDR3 in amino acids: CASSEAGVRETQYF. Written as DNA, the CDR3 is TGTGCCAGCAGTGAAGCCGGGGTCCGGGAGACCCAGTACTTC.

V is TRBV2 and J is TRBJ2-7; D remains ambiguous. CDR1 is SNHLY, CDR2 FYNNEI, per germline. This CDR3 has 12 amino acids. Between the trimmed V and J ends, which lost 7 bases and 4 bases, there was a span of 11 bases. The CDR3 bases are TGTGCCAGCATGGCTGCGGCTTACGAGCAGTACTTC. Translating gives CASMAAAYEQYF.